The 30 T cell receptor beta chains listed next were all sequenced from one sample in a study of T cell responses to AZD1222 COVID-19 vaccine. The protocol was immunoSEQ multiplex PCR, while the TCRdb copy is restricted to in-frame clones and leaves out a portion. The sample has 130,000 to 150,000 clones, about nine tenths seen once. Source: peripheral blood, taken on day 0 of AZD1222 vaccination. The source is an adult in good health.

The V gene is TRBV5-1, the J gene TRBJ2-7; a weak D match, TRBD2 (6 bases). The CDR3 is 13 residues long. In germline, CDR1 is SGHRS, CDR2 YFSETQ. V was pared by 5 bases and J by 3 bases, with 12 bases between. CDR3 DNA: TGCGCCAGCAGGGGACTGGTGGGCTACGAGCAGTACTTC. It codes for CASRGLVGYEQYF.

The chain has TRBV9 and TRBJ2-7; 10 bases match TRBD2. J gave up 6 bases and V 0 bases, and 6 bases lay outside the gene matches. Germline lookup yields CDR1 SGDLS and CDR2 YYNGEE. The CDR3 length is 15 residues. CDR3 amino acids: CASSVASGSSGEQYF. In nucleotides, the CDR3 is TGTGCCAGCAGCGTAGCTAGCGGGAGTTCAGGCGAGCAGTACTTC.

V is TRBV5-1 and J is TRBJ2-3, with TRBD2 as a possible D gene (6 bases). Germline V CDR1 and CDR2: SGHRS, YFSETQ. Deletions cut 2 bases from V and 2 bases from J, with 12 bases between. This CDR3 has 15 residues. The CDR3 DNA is TGCGCCAGCAGCTTCATACTAGCCAACACAGATACGCAGTATTTT. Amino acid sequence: CASSFILANTDTQYF.

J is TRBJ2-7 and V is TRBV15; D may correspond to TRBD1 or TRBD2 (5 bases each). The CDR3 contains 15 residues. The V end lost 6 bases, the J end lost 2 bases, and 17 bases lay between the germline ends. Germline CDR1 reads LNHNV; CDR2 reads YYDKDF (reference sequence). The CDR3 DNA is TGTGCCACCAGGAAAACGAGGGACGCAACCTACGAGCAGTACTTC. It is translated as CATRKTRDATYEQYF.

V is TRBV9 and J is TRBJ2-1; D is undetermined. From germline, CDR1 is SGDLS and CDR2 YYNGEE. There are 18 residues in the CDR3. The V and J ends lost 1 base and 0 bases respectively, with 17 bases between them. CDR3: CASSVTTGGPSSYNEQFF. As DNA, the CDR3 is TGTGCCAGCAGCGTAACCACGGGCGGCCCGAGCTCCTACAATGAGCAGTTCTTC.

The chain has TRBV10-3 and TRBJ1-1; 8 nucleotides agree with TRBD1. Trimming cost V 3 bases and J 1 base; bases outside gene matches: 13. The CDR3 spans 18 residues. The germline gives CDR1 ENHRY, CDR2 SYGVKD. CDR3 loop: CAISDPRTGRIRNTEAFF. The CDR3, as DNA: TGTGCCATCAGTGATCCACGGACAGGGCGGATTAGGAACACTGAAGCTTTCTTT.

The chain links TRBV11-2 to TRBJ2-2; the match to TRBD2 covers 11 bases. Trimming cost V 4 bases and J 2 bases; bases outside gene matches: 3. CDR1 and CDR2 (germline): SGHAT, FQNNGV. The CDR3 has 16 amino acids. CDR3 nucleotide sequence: TGTGCCAGCAGCTGGGGACTAGCGGAAAACACCGGGGAGCTGTTTTTT. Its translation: CASSWGLAENTGELFF.

The CDR3 DNA follows: TGTGCCACCAGCCCAGGGGGATCCACCATATATTTT. Translating gives CATSPGGSTIYF. The chain combines TRBV15 with TRBJ1-3; 7 positions match TRBD1. Germline V gene lookup returns CDR1 LNHNV and CDR2 YYDKDF (reference sequence). J lost 9 bases, V lost 5 bases, and 4 bases had no gene match. The CDR3 totals 12 residues.

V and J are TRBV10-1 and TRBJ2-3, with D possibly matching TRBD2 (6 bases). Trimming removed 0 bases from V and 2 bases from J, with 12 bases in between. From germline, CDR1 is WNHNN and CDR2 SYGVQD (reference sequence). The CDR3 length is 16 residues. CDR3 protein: CASSESTAGLTDTQYF. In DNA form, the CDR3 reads TGCGCCAGCAGTGAGTCGACGGCGGGACTCACAGATACGCAGTATTTT.

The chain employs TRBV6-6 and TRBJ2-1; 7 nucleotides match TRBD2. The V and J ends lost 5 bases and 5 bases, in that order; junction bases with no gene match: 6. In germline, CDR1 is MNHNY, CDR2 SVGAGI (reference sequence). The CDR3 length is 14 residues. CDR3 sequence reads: CASSTSGTNNEQFF. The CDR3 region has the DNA TGTGCCAGCAGTACTTCCGGGACTAACAATGAGCAGTTCTTC.

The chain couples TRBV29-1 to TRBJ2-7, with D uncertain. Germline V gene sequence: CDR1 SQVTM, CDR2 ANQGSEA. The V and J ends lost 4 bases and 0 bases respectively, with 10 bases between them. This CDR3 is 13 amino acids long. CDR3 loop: CSVGSLSSYEQYF. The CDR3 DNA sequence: TGCAGCGTTGGCAGCTTGAGCTCCTACGAGCAGTACTTC.

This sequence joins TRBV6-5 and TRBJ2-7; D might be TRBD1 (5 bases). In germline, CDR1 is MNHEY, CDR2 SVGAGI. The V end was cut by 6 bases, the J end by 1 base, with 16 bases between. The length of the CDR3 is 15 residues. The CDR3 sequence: CASRPLGAESYEQYF. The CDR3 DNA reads TGTGCCAGCAGACCCCTAGGGGCCGAATCCTACGAGCAGTACTTC.

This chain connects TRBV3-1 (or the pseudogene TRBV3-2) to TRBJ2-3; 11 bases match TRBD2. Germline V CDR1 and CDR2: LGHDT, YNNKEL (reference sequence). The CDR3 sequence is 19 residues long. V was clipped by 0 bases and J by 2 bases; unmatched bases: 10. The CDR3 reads CASSQDLGSGGENTDTQYF. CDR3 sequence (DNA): TGTGCCAGCAGCCAAGATCTGGGTAGCGGGGGGGAAAACACAGATACGCAGTATTTT.

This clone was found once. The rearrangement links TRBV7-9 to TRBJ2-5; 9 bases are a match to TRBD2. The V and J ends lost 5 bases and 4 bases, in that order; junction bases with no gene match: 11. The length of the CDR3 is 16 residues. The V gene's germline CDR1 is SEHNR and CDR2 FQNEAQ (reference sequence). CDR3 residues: CASSPILAGTGETQYF. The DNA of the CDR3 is TGTGCCAGCAGCCCAATCCTAGCGGGAACGGGAGAGACCCAGTACTTC.

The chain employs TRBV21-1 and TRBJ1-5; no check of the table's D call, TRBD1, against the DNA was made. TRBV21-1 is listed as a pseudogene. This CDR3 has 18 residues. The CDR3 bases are TGTGCCAGCAGCAAGAAGGAAACAGGGATGGCTACCAATCAGCCCCAGCATTTT. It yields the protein CASSKKETGMATNQPQHF.

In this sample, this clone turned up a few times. The CDR3 protein is CASSRSGTSGSGRTDTQYF. DNA of the CDR3: TGTGCCAGCAGCCGGTCCGGGACTAGCGGGAGCGGGCGCACAGATACGCAGTATTTT. This chain uses TRBV7-3 with TRBJ2-3, with TRBD2 matching over 14 bases. Per the germline V gene, CDR1 is SGHTA and CDR2 is FQGTGA. The junction had 11 bases not matched to a gene; V was cut back by 5 bases and J by 1 base. The CDR3 runs 19 residues. The full variable domain, with the rest looked up from reference TRBV7-3 and TRBJ2-3, is GAGVSQTPSNKVTEKGKYVELRCDPISGHTALYWYRQSLGQGPEFLIYFQGTGAADDSGLPNDRFFAVRPEGSVSTLKIQRTERGDSAVYLCASSRSGTSGSGRTDTQYFGPGTRLTVL.

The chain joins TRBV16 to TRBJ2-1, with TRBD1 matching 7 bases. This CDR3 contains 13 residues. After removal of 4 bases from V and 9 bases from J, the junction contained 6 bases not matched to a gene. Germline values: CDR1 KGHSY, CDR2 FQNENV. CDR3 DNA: TGTGCCAGCAGCCTCAGGACAGGCGGTGAGCAGTTCTTC. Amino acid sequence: CASSLRTGGEQFF.

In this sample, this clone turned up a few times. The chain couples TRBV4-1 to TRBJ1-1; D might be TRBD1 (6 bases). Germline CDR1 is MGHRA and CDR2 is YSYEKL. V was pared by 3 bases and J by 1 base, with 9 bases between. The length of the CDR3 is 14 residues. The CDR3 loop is CASSQKQGNTEAFF. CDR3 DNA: TGCGCCAGCAGCCAGAAACAGGGGAACACTGAAGCTTTCTTT.

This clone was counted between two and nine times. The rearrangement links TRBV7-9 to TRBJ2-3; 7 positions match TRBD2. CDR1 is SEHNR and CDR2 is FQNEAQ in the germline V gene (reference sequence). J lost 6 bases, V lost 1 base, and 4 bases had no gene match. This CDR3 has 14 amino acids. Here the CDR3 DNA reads TGTGCCAGCAGCTTAGAGACTAGCATGGATACGCAGTATTTT. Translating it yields CASSLETSMDTQYF.

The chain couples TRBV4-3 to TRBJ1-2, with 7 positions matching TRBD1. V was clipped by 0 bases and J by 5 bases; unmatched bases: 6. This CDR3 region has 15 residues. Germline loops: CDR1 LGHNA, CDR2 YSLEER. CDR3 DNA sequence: TGCGCCAGCAGCCAAGAATCGGGGACAGCATATGGCTACACCTTC. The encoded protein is CASSQESGTAYGYTF.

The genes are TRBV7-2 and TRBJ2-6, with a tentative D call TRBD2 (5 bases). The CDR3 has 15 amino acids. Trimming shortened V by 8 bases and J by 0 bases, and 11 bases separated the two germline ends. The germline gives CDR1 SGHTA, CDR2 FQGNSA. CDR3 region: CASSVGGSGANVLTF. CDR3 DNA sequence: TGTGCCAGCTCTGTTGGAGGCTCTGGGGCCAACGTCCTGACTTTC.

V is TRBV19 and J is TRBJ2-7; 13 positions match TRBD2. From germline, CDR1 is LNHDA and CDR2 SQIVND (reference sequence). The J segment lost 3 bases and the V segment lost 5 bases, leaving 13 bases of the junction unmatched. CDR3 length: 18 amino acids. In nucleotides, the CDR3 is TGTGCCAGTAGTCGTACTGGACTAGCGGGGGCCGCGAACTACGAGCAGTACTTC. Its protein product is CASSRTGLAGAANYEQYF.

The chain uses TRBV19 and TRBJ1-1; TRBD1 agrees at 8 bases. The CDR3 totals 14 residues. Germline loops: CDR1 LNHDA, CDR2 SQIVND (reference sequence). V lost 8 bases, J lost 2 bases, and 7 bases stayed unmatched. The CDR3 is CASQGAGVNTEAFF. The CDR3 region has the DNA TGTGCCAGTCAGGGGGCAGGGGTTAACACTGAAGCTTTCTTT.

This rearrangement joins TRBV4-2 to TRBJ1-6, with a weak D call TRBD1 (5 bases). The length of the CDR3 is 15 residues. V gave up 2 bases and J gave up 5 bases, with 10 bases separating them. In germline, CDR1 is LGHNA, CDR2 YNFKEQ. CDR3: CASSQPRDHNSPLHF. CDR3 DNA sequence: TGTGCCAGCAGCCAACCCAGGGACCATAATTCACCCCTCCACTTT.

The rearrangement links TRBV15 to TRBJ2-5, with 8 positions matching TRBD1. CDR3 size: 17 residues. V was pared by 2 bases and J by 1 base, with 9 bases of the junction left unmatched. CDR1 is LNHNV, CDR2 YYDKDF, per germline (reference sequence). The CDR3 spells CATSRSVDRGPQETQYF. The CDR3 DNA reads TGTGCCACCAGCAGATCGGTTGACAGGGGCCCCCAAGAGACCCAGTACTTC.

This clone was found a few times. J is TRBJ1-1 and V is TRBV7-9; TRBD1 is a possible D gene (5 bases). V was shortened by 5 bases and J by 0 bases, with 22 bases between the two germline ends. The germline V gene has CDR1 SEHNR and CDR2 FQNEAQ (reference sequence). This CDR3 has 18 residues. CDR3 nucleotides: TGTGCCAGCAGCGTACGCAGGAGTTTTGGGGGGATGAACACTGAAGCTTTCTTT. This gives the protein CASSVRRSFGGMNTEAFF.

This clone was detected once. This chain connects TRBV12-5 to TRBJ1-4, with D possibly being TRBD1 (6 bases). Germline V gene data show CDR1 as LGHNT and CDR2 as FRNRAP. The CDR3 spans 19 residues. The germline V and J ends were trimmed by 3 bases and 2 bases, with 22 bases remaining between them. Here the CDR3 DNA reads TGTGCTAGTGGTTTTTTCATCCGGGGAACAGGGCCGACTAATGAAAAACTGTTTTTT. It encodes CASGFFIRGTGPTNEKLFF.

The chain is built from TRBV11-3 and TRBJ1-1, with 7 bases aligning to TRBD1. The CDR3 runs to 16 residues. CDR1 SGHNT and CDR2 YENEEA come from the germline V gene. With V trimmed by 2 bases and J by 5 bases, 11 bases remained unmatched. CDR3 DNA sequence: TGTGCCAGCAGCTTAATGGGGGACACAGGGGTGACTGAAGCTTTCTTT. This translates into CASSLMGDTGVTEAFF.

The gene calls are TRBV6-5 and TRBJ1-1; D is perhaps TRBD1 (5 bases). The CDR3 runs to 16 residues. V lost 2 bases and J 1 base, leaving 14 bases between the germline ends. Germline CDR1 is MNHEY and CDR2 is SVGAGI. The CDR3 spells CASSYGGGVTNTEAFF. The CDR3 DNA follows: TGTGCCAGCAGTTACGGTGGAGGGGTCACGAACACTGAAGCTTTCTTT.

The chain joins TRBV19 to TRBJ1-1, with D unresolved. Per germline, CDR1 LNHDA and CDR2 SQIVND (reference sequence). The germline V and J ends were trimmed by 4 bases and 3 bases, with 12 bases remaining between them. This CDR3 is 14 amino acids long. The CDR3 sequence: CASSSFGMYTEAFF. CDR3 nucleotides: TGTGCCAGTAGTAGCTTCGGGATGTACACTGAAGCTTTCTTT.